The T cell receptor beta chain under discussion was sequenced for a study of T cell responses to AZD1222 COVID-19 vaccine. Broader study findings: Donors were mostly white British, more females; clonal diversity possibly underestimated. Vaccine-associated CD4 TCRs ranged over spike, dominating at 160-218 and 743-854. Among AZD1222 vaccinees, only six were seropositive at baseline.

In the case of this clone: What it recognizes is unknown.

V dropped 8 bases and J dropped 2; count of bases not matched to a gene: 18. This CDR3 has 19 amino acids. In germline, CDR1 is MNHEY, CDR2 SMNVEV (reference sequence). Sequencing was performed with immunoSEQ multiplex PCR; in TCRdb, only in-frame clones are kept and a portion is missing. The repertoire holds some 150,000 clones, with 90% to 95% as singletons. This clonotype originated in an adult who received the AZD1222 COVID-19 vaccine. This chain joins TRBV27 and TRBJ2-2; 9 bases fit TRBD1. Specimen: peripheral blood, collected 28 days after the second AZD1222 dose. The chain's CDR3 is CASGGDRVVEVPNTGELFF. DNA of the CDR3: TGTGCCAGCGGAGGGGACAGGGTTGTGGAGGTACCAAACACCGGGGAGCTGTTTTTT.